These T cell receptor beta chains were read from a single sample in a study of glioma-infiltrating T cells after dendritic cell vaccination. Assay used: immunoSEQ multiplex PCR; TCRdb lists only in-frame clones, some missing. The sample holds roughly 60,000 clones, around nine tenths seen once. The sample was blood, taken after dendritic cell vaccination. The receptors shown here come from a human donor with glioblastoma. Each CDR3 is given with its conserved first and last residue. A D gene is named only where the DNA matches it firmly. Clone sizes are given selectively: once, few, many, or a class where the clone is expanded.

V,size,J,D,DNA,CDR3
TRBV11-2,.,TRBJ2-2,TRBD2,TGTGCCAGCAGCGGAGGGACTAGCGGGGGGGCATTCGCCGGGGAGCTGTTTTTT,CASSGGTSGGAFAGELFF
TRBV5-6,once,TRBJ1-4,.,TGTGCCAGCAGCTTGAGTCCAGGGGCGCAGGGTAATGAAAAACTGTTTTTT,CASSLSPGAQGNEKLFF
TRBV19,.,TRBJ1-1,TRBD1,TGTGCCAGTAGTATAGGGACAGGGGGCCGAGCTTTCTTT,CASSIGTGGRAFF
TRBV7-9,once,TRBJ1-4,.,TGTGCCACCGAACGGGGGAGTAATGAAAAACTGTTTTTT,CATERGSNEKLFF
TRBV7-2,.,TRBJ2-7,TRBD2,TGTGCCAGCAGCTGGCACCCTAGCGGGGGTGCAGGGGAGCAGTACTTC,CASSWHPSGGAGEQYF
TRBV6-5,.,TRBJ1-2,.,TGTGCCAGCAGTTACTCCTCATTGGACAGCTATGGCTACACCTTC,CASSYSSLDSYGYTF
TRBV25-1,.,TRBJ2-7,TRBD1,TGTGCCAGCAGGAAAACAGGGGAGTCCTACGAGCAGTACTTC,CASRKTGESYEQYF
TRBV7-2,.,TRBJ2-5,.,TGTGCCAGCAGCCGCCCCCCACGGGCTAGCGTGGGAGAGACCCAGTACTTC,CASSRPPRASVGETQYF
TRBV5-1,.,TRBJ2-5,.,TGCGCCAGCAGCTTGATTTCGGAGACCCAGTACTTC,CASSLISETQYF
TRBV6-5,.,TRBJ1-6,.,TGTGCCAGCAGTTCAACAGGGTACTATAATTCACCCCTCCACTTT,CASSSTGYYNSPLHF
TRBV7-3,.,TRBJ1-3,.,TGTGCCAGCAGCTTAGGGCCCAGGGGTACTGGAAACACCATATATTTT,CASSLGPRGTGNTIYF
TRBV4-3,.,TRBJ2-1,.,TGCGCCAGCAGCCAAGATGTGGACACCTCCTACAATGAGCAGTTCTTC,CASSQDVDTSYNEQFF
TRBV6-5,.,TRBJ1-2,.,TGTGCCAGCAGCGGACAGCAATATGGCTACACCTTC,CASSGQQYGYTF
TRBV5-1,.,TRBJ2-1,TRBD2,TGCGCCAGCAGCTCCCAGACTAGCGGCAATGAGCAGTTCTTC,CASSSQTSGNEQFF
TRBV7-9,.,TRBJ2-7,.,TGTGCCAGCAGCTTAGTAGTCTACGAGCAGTACTTC,CASSLVVYEQYF
TRBV18,.,TRBJ1-1,.,TGTGCCAGCTCACTTATTAGGGGGTCGAACACTGAAGCTTTCTTT,CASSLIRGSNTEAFF
TRBV7-2,.,TRBJ2-1,.,TGTGCCGGAGAAAGGGGGGGCCGTAATGAGCAGTTCTTC,CAGERGGRNEQFF
TRBV19,.,TRBJ1-5,.,TGTGCCAGTAGTCGTCTACAGCTCAATCAGCCCCAGCATTTT,CASSRLQLNQPQHF
TRBV29-1,.,TRBJ2-1,.,TGCGCCGAAGAGGATAACTACAATGAGCAGTTCTTC,CAEEDNYNEQFF
TRBV19,.,TRBJ1-6,.,TGTGCCAGTAGTATCCAGGGTTCTACACCCCTCCACTTT,CASSIQGSTPLHF
TRBV7-2,few,TRBJ2-3,.,TGTGCCAGCAGCTTATCGAGGGAGGATACGCAGTATTTT,CASSLSREDTQYF
TRBV9,medium-sized,TRBJ2-1,TRBD2,TGTGCCAGCAACCTAGGCGGGAGGGATCCTCATGAGCAGTTCTTC,CASNLGGRDPHEQFF
TRBV18,.,TRBJ1-6,.,TGTGCCAGCTCAGGAGACGGAGATTCACCCCTCCACTTT,CASSGDGDSPLHF
TRBV6-1,.,TRBJ1-4,.,TGTGCCAGTTCAGTGGGCCCTAATGAAAAACTGTTTTTT,CASSVGPNEKLFF
TRBV6-6,few,TRBJ1-2,.,TGTGCCAGCAATATACAGGGAGATGGCTACACCTTC,CASNIQGDGYTF
TRBV7-2,.,TRBJ2-1,TRBD2,TGTGCCAGCAGCTTAGAGGTAGCGGGAAACAATGAGCAGTTCTTC,CASSLEVAGNNEQFF
TRBV27,.,TRBJ1-2,.,TGTGCCAGCAGTAAGACAGAACGGGCAAGTGGCTACACCTTC,CASSKTERASGYTF
TRBV11-2,once,TRBJ2-2,.,TGTGCCAGCAGCCACGAGTGGACCGGGGAGCTGTTTTTT,CASSHEWTGELFF
TRBV9,once,TRBJ1-1,TRBD1,TGTGCCAGCAGCGTAGAGGGGGCTATGATGAACACTGAAGCTTTCTTT,CASSVEGAMMNTEAFF
TRBV5-1,.,TRBJ1-1,TRBD1,TGCGCCAGCAGCCTCATAATGGGACAGCACACTGAAGCTTTCTTT,CASSLIMGQHTEAFF
TRBV5-1,.,TRBJ2-7,.,TGCGCCAGCGAGCTTGGTACGGGGGACCACGAGCAGTACTTC,CASELGTGDHEQYF
TRBV30,.,TRBJ2-7,.,TGTGCCTGGAACTTCAGGATGAAAAACGAGCAGTACTTC,CAWNFRMKNEQYF
TRBV19,few,TRBJ1-5,.,TGTGCCAGTAGTATAGCCTACCTCAATCAGCCCCAGCATTTT,CASSIAYLNQPQHF
TRBV6-5,.,TRBJ2-3,.,TGTGCCAGCAGAACCGGGTATACGCAGTATTTT,CASRTGYTQYF
TRBV19,.,TRBJ1-5,.,TGTGCCAGTTCGTCGGGGTCTGGTCAGCCCCAGCATTTT,CASSSGSGQPQHF
TRBV5-4,.,TRBJ1-3,.,TGTGCCAGCAGCTTGGCCCGGGGGGGCTCTGGAAACACCATATATTTT,CASSLARGGSGNTIYF
TRBV5-1,.,TRBJ1-4,.,TGCGCCAGCAGCCTCTCGACTGCTAATGAAAAACTGTTTTTT,CASSLSTANEKLFF
TRBV19,.,TRBJ1-4,TRBD1,TGTGCCAGTAGTGACAGGGGGCGCGAAGAAAAACTGTTTTTT,CASSDRGREEKLFF
TRBV6-1,.,TRBJ1-1,.,TGTGCCAGCAGTGAACTCGACAGGAACACTGAAGCTTTCTTT,CASSELDRNTEAFF
TRBV5-1,.,TRBJ1-4,TRBD1,TGCGCCAGCAGCTCACCGGGACAGTCGAATGAAAAACTGTTTTTT,CASSSPGQSNEKLFF
TRBV15,.,TRBJ1-3,.,TGTGCCACCAGCAGAGATCTAACGGTCTCTGGAAACACCATATATTTT,CATSRDLTVSGNTIYF
TRBV10-3,.,TRBJ2-7,.,TGTGCCATCAGTGACCCGAAAGGGGTTAACTACGAGCAGTACTTC,CAISDPKGVNYEQYF
TRBV4-3,.,TRBJ1-5,.,TGCGCCAGCAGCCAAGATGCAGTCGATAGCAATCAGCCCCAGCATTTT,CASSQDAVDSNQPQHF
TRBV15,.,TRBJ1-4,.,TGTGCCACCAGCAGAGAGGGCGTGATGGGTGAAAAACTGTTTTTT,CATSREGVMGEKLFF
TRBV5-5,once,TRBJ2-6,.,TGTGCCAGCAGCTTGGTCGGTATCTCTGGGGCCAACGTCCTGACTTTC,CASSLVGISGANVLTF
TRBV10-2,.,TRBJ2-1,TRBD2,TGCGCCAGCAGACCCGGGACTAGCGGAGGTTACAATGAGCAGTTCTTC,CASRPGTSGGYNEQFF
TRBV4-3,once,TRBJ2-3,TRBD2,TGCGCCAGCAGCCAAGAGGCTAGCGGGAGGGTCGATACGCAGTATTTT,CASSQEASGRVDTQYF
TRBV30,once,TRBJ2-1,.,TGTGCCTGGATTAAGGCCGGGGGTGAGCAGTTCTTC,CAWIKAGGEQFF
TRBV4-1,.,TRBJ2-5,.,TGCGCCAGCAGCCAATGGGAGCAAGAGACCCAGTACTTC,CASSQWEQETQYF
TRBV2,.,TRBJ2-7,TRBD2,TGTGCCAGCAGTTTTAGCGGGGGGCCACTCGAGCAGTACTTC,CASSFSGGPLEQYF
TRBV6-5,.,TRBJ1-1,.,TGTGCCAGCAGACAAACCGGGTTTGGGAGCACTGAAGCTTTCTTT,CASRQTGFGSTEAFF
TRBV27,.,TRBJ1-4,.,TGTGCCAGCAGTCCCGGGACATCCTATAATGAAAAACTGTTTTTT,CASSPGTSYNEKLFF
TRBV27,.,TRBJ2-5,.,TGTGCCAGCACCGGGGGGACAAGGGAGACCCAGTACTTC,CASTGGTRETQYF
TRBV6-6,.,TRBJ1-2,.,TGTGCCAGCAGTTACGCCGCGGCCAACTATGGCTACACCTTC,CASSYAAANYGYTF
TRBV6-1,.,TRBJ2-7,.,TGTGCCAGTCAGGTAACCGGACAGAGCTACGAGCAGTACTTC,CASQVTGQSYEQYF
TRBV12-5,.,TRBJ1-5,TRBD1,TGTGCTAGTGGTCAAGACAGGGGGGGCAATCAGCCCCAGCATTTT,CASGQDRGGNQPQHF
TRBV5-1,.,TRBJ2-3,.,TGCGCCAGCAGCCAATCAGAACTAAGCACAGATACGCAGTATTTT,CASSQSELSTDTQYF